This passage covers 24 T cell receptor beta chains from one sample sequenced in a study of cytomegalovirus exposure and HLA in healthy donors. A multiplex PCR was run with 60 Vbeta primers and 13 Jbeta primers. This table comes from immunoSEQ multiplex PCR, and its TCRdb copy is limited to in-frame clones, with some not included. The sample lists 130,000 to 150,000 clones; roughly 80% were seen once. Sequenced input: PBMCs. The receptors come from a man aged 40-50 years in good health and CMV-seropositive.

The rearrangement uses TRBV5-6 and TRBJ2-1; 12 nucleotides agree with TRBD2. This CDR3 has 15 residues. Losses at the gene ends were 4 bases for V and 6 bases for J; bases not matched to a gene: 5. Looked up from germline, CDR1 is SGHDT and CDR2 is YYEEEE. CDR3 residues: CASSPLAGGPNEQFF. CDR3 DNA sequence: TGTGCCAGCAGCCCACTAGCGGGAGGCCCCAATGAGCAGTTCTTC.

The chain couples TRBV7-9 to TRBJ2-7; perhaps TRBD1 as D (6 bases). Germline loops: CDR1 SEHNR, CDR2 FQNEAQ (reference sequence). V lost 2 bases and J 4 bases, leaving 12 bases between the germline ends. This CDR3 has 14 residues. This CDR3 is CASSLRDKSYEQYF. The CDR3 region has the DNA TGTGCCAGCAGCTTAAGGGACAAATCTTACGAGCAGTACTTC. Together with reference TRBV7-9 and TRBJ2-7, the CDR3 gives the full variable domain: DTGVSQNPRHKITKRGQNVTFRCDPISEHNRLYWYRQTLGQGPEFLTYFQNEAQLEKSRLLSDRFSAERPKGSFSTLEIQRTEQGDSAMYLCASSLRDKSYEQYFGPGTRLTVT.

The chain joins TRBV5-1 to TRBJ2-7, with D perhaps matching TRBD2 (6 bases). Germline V gene sequence: CDR1 SGHRS, CDR2 YFSETQ. This CDR3 has 14 amino acids. With 4 bases removed from V and 5 bases from J, the gap between germline ends came to 16 bases. CDR3 DNA sequence: TGCGCCAGCAGCCGGGCAGGCGGGGACGACGAGCAGTACTTC. Its translation is CASSRAGGDDEQYF.

With respect to this clone: The junction departs from the called germline gene at one end, perhaps through a read error. The chain links TRBV7-9 to TRBJ2-5, with D maybe TRBD2 (6 bases). Germline V gene data show CDR1 as SEHNR and CDR2 as FQNEAQ (reference sequence). This CDR3 comprises 16 residues. CDR3 nucleotide sequence: TGTTCCAGCAGCTTAAACGGGGGTGCAAGAGGAGAGACCCAGTACTTC. Translated, it gives CSSSLNGGARGETQYF. Supplemented by reference TRBV7-9 and TRBJ2-5, the full variable domain reads DTGVSQNPRHKITKRGQNVTFRCDPISEHNRLYWYRQTLGQGPEFLTYFQNEAQLEKSRLLSDRFSAERPKGSFSTLEIQRTEQGDSAMYLCSSSLNGGARGETQYFGPGTRLLVL.

The J gene is TRBJ1-2, the V gene TRBV5-1, with a tentative D call TRBD1 (5 bases). V was pared by 4 bases and J by 10 bases, with 14 bases between. The germline gives CDR1 SGHRS, CDR2 YFSETQ. The CDR3 has 12 amino acids. DNA for the CDR3: TGCGCCAGCAGCCTCTCGGGGGAAGACTACACCTTC. It is translated as CASSLSGEDYTF.

The chain has TRBV5-1 and TRBJ2-1; 7 bases match TRBD2. V trimming: 2 bases; J trimming: 3 bases; junction bases outside the gene matches: 5. This CDR3 spans 15 amino acids. The germline gives CDR1 SGHRS, CDR2 YFSETQ. The CDR3 DNA reads TGCGCCAGCAGCTTCCAAGCGGGAAACTACAATGAGCAGTTCTTC. It codes for CASSFQAGNYNEQFF.

V and J are TRBV15 and TRBJ2-1; 11 nucleotides line up with TRBD1. J gave up 7 bases and V 3 bases, and 5 bases lay outside the gene matches. From germline, CDR1 is LNHNV and CDR2 YYDKDF (reference sequence). This CDR3 comprises 15 residues. The CDR3 reads CATSRRDRGRNEQFF. The CDR3 region has the DNA TGTGCCACCAGCAGGCGGGACAGGGGGAGAAATGAGCAGTTCTTC.

This chain connects TRBV1 to TRBJ2-5; TRBD2 is taken as the D call from the table, unchecked against the DNA. TRBV1 is noted as a pseudogene. The CDR3 contains 17 residues. The CDR3 DNA sequence: TGCACCAGCAGCCAAGGACCACTAGCGGGAGTTTGTGAGACCCAGTACTTC. As protein: CTSSQGPLAGVCETQYF.

Notes on this clone: The junction and the germline gene differ at one end; a read error may be behind it. The chain uses TRBV7-9 and TRBJ1-4; TRBD1 is a possible D gene (6 bases). CDR3 length equals 14 residues. CDR1 SEHNR and CDR2 FQNEAQ come from the germline V gene (reference sequence). CDR3 loop: CSSSRTATNEKLFF. The CDR3 DNA sequence: TGTTCCAGCAGCCGGACAGCAACTAATGAAAAACTGTTTTTT.

The chain recombines TRBV5-5 with TRBJ1-5, with D unclear. The CDR3 is 13 residues long. Germline V gene data show CDR1 as SGHKS and CDR2 as YYEKEE (reference sequence). Trimming took off 2 bases at V and 0 bases at J, with 3 bases between the two ends. CDR3 region: CASSFLSNQPQHF. The CDR3 DNA is TGTGCCAGCAGCTTCCTTAGCAATCAGCCCCAGCATTTT. Looking up the rest from reference TRBV5-5 and TRBJ1-5 gives the full variable domain: DAGVTQSPTHLIKTRGQQVTLRCSPISGHKSVSWYQQVLGQGPQFIFQYYEKEERGRGNFPDRFSARQFPNYSSELNVNALLLGDSALYLCASSFLSNQPQHFGDGTRLSIL.

The chain carries TRBV19 and TRBJ1-1; D might be TRBD1 (6 bases). V lost 3 bases and J 1 base, leaving 9 bases between the germline ends. The germline CDR1 and CDR2 sequences are LNHDA and SQIVND (reference sequence). This CDR3 comprises 14 residues. CDR3 sequence (DNA): TGTGCCAGTAGTATCCGACAGGCGAACACTGAAGCTTTCTTT. It yields the protein CASSIRQANTEAFF.

This chain uses TRBV11-2 with TRBJ1-1, with D perhaps TRBD1 (6 bases). CDR3 length: 13 residues. The V gene's germline CDR1 is SGHAT and CDR2 FQNNGV. Trimming left V 1 base short and J 7 bases short, with 10 bases between. DNA for the CDR3: TGTGCCAGCAGCTTAGTTCAGGGGTTTGAAGCTTTCTTT. Translating gives CASSLVQGFEAFF.

V gene TRBV5-1 combines with J gene TRBJ1-4; D call uncertain. The CDR3 spans 14 residues. V was shortened by 0 bases and J by 8 bases, with 11 bases between the two germline ends. The germline gives CDR1 SGHRS, CDR2 YFSETQ. CDR3 sequence: CASSLDPTGEKLFF. The CDR3, as DNA: TGCGCCAGCAGCTTGGACCCCACGGGAGAAAAACTGTTTTTT.

DNA for the CDR3: TGCGCCAGCAGCCAGGGAATTGACAGGGGTGGGGGAGAGACCCAGTACTTC. Translated: CASSQGIDRGGGETQYF. V and J are TRBV5-1 and TRBJ2-5, with TRBD1 matching 8 bases. With 4 bases clipped from V and 4 bases from J, the junction kept 15 bases outside the gene matches. From germline, CDR1 is SGHRS and CDR2 YFSETQ. The CDR3 covers 17 residues.

The chain uses TRBV11-2 and TRBJ1-4, with D perhaps matching TRBD1 (6 bases). Germline V gene sequence: CDR1 SGHAT, CDR2 FQNNGV. V was trimmed by 2 bases and J by 1 base, leaving 11 bases between them. This CDR3 has 16 residues. CDR3 coding DNA: TGTGCCAGCAGCTTATCTTTCAGGGGAACTAATGAAAAACTGTTTTTT. This sequence encodes CASSLSFRGTNEKLFF.

The chain carries TRBV25-1 and TRBJ2-2; 9 nucleotides align to TRBD1. Trimming removed 3 bases from V and 4 bases from J; junction bases left unmatched: 6. Per germline, CDR1 MGHDK and CDR2 SYGVNS. The CDR3 is 16 residues long. The CDR3 sequence: CASSEGTGFITGELFF. Written as DNA, the CDR3 is TGTGCCAGCAGTGAGGGGACAGGGTTTATCACCGGGGAGCTGTTTTTT.

The chain uses TRBV29-1 and TRBJ2-3; possible D gene TRBD1, 7 bases. The V end lost 7 bases, the J end lost 6 bases, and 23 bases lay between the germline ends. The CDR3 has 15 residues. Germline CDR1 and CDR2: SQVTM and ANQGSEA. The CDR3 nucleotides are TGCAGCGCACAAACGGTCGGAGGGGGCCGGGATACGCAGTATTTT. Its translation is CSAQTVGGGRDTQYF.

This chain joins TRBV4-2 and TRBJ1-5, with D possibly matching TRBD1 (5 bases). CDR3 size: 15 residues. Per the germline V gene, CDR1 is LGHNA and CDR2 is YNFKEQ. V was clipped by 0 bases and J by 6 bases, with 12 bases between them. In nucleotides, the CDR3 is TGTGCCAGCAGCCAAGACTTCAGGGATGGTCAGCCCCAGCATTTT. Translating it yields CASSQDFRDGQPQHF.

This clone was found a few times. The chain employs TRBV19 and TRBJ2-3, with 11 bases that match TRBD2. With V trimmed by 2 bases and J by 8 bases, 6 bases remained unmatched. The CDR3 length is 15 residues. The germline V gene encodes CDR1 LNHDA and CDR2 SQIVND (reference sequence). In DNA, the CDR3 is TGTGCCAGTAGTATACGCGGGACTAGCGGTTCTACGCAGTATTTT. Translation: CASSIRGTSGSTQYF.

The chain is built from TRBV5-1 and TRBJ2-5; no firm D call. In germline, CDR1 is SGHRS, CDR2 YFSETQ. V shed 1 base and J shed 1 base, with 8 bases lying between them. The CDR3 loop spans 14 amino acids. The CDR3 bases are TGCGCCAGCAGCTTGCGTCTACGCCAAGAGACCCAGTACTTC. This translates into CASSLRLRQETQYF.

This clone was counted only a few times. This sequence joins TRBV5-1 and TRBJ2-5, with 8 bases that match TRBD2. The CDR3 consists of 16 residues. Germline CDR1 reads SGHRS; CDR2 reads YFSETQ. Trimming cost V 1 base and J 4 bases; bases outside gene matches: 9. CDR3 sequence (DNA): TGCGCCAGCAGCTTGAGACGGGAGGGCCATGGAGAGACCCAGTACTTC. Translated, it gives CASSLRREGHGETQYF.

The sample holds a few counts of this clone. The V gene is TRBV19, the J gene TRBJ1-5; TRBD1 agrees at 7 bases. The V and J ends lost 0 bases and 1 base, in that order; junction bases with no gene match: 6. The CDR3 has 17 amino acids. Germline assignment: CDR1 LNHDA and CDR2 SQIVND (reference sequence). This CDR3 reads CASSIDLEGASNQPQHF. The CDR3, as DNA: TGTGCCAGTAGTATAGATCTTGAGGGGGCAAGCAATCAGCCCCAGCATTTT.

This clone came up a few times. The V call is TRBV6-5, the J call TRBJ1-5, with D unclear. The germline V gene has CDR1 MNHEY and CDR2 SVGAGI. CDR3 length: 13 amino acids. V was clipped by 4 bases and J by 7 bases, with 11 bases between them. The CDR3 DNA reads TGTGCCAGCAGTTTAGACGTCGGGCAGCCCCAGCATTTT. Translating it yields CASSLDVGQPQHF.

The rearrangement joins TRBV30 to TRBJ1-4; unclear D gene. The V and J ends lost 4 bases and 5 bases respectively, with 11 bases between them. Germline loops: CDR1 GTSNPN, CDR2 SVGIG (reference sequence). The CDR3 has 13 amino acids. The CDR3 DNA sequence: TGTGCCTGGAATTACCGGAGGAATGAAAAACTGTTTTTT. It translates to CAWNYRRNEKLFF.